Listed below are T cell receptor beta chains from one sample, sequenced in a study of regulatory T cells in long-lasting Graves disease. From the multiplex PCR reads, TCRdb called clonotypes with MiXCR, one entry per CDR3 protein. The table records roughly 400,000 distinct CDR3 sequences, 20% of them present only once. The input for sequencing was peripheral blood mononuclear cells (PBMCs), taken when the disease was refractory, from a patient treated with antithyroid drugs. All receptors come from a female donor with Graves disease. CDR3s include the opening cysteine and the closing phenylalanine or tryptophan. The D gene is left open where the match is weak. Size is omitted from some rows. Given values are once, few, many or a class for expanded clones.

TRBV6-2/TRBV6-3	TRBJ2-5	TRBD2	many	CASWIAGDWFDQETQYF	TGTGCCAGCTGGATAGCGGGAGACTGGTTTGACCAAGAGACCCAGTACTTC
TRBV28	TRBJ2-7	TRBD1	many	CASRSGTVGGQYF	TGTGCCAGCAGATCAGGGACAGTCGGCGGTCAGTACTTC
TRBV10-3	TRBJ1-3	-	-	CAISESVRFGSGNTIYF	TGTGCCATCAGTGAGTCGGTCAGGTTCGGATCTGGAAACACCATATATTTT
TRBV27	TRBJ1-2	-	-	CASSLYDYTF	TGTGCCAGCAGTTTATATGACTACACCTTC
TRBV2	TRBJ2-1	TRBD2	-	CASSALAGVDEQFF	TGTGCCAGCAGTGCTCTAGCGGGAGTCGATGAGCAGTTCTTC
TRBV6-2/TRBV6-3	TRBJ1-2	-	-	CASSKGSAGRNSNYGYTF	TGTGCCAGCTCTAAAGGGTCCGCGGGCCGCAACTCAAACTATGGCTACACCTTC
TRBV7-2	TRBJ2-7	-	-	CASSLLRYYEQYF	TGTGCCAGCAGCTTACTGCGTTACTACGAGCAGTACTTC
TRBV6-1	TRBJ2-2	TRBD1	-	CASSEATGGTGELFF	TGTGCCAGCAGTGAAGCAACAGGGGGCACCGGGGAGCTGTTTTTT
TRBV7-9	TRBJ1-1	-	many	CASSLTGASKAFF	TGTGCCAGCAGCTTAACCGGGGCCTCTAAAGCTTTCTTT
TRBV7-2	TRBJ1-2	TRBD1	few	CASSMDRGSYAYGYTF	TGTGCCAGCAGCATGGACAGGGGATCGTATGCCTATGGCTACACCTTC
TRBV18	TRBJ1-1	TRBD1	-	CASSPLDRGLTEAFF	TGTGCCAGCTCACCACTCGACAGGGGGCTTACTGAAGCTTTCTTT
TRBV5-1	TRBJ1-1	-	-	CASSLVSEGTEAFF	TGCGCCAGCAGCTTGGTCTCGGAGGGAACTGAAGCTTTCTTT
TRBV18	TRBJ2-1	TRBD2	-	CASSPQRDSSYNEQFF	TGTGCCAGCTCACCACAGCGGGATAGCTCCTACAATGAGCAGTTCTTC
TRBV6-1	TRBJ2-4	-	-	CASSDGAKNIQYF	TGTGCCAGCAGTGACGGGGCCAAAAACATTCAGTACTTC
TRBV7-9	TRBJ2-7	-	few	CASSLAGGSDSYEQHF	TGTGCCAGCAGCTTAGCAGGAGGTAGCGACTCCTACGAGCAGCACTTC
TRBV11-2	TRBJ2-5	-	many	CASSFPSPQETQYF	TGTGCCAGCAGCTTTCCCAGTCCCCAAGAGACCCAGTACTTC
TRBV3-1	TRBJ2-5	TRBD2	few	CASSQDPGLAGEGKTQYF	TGTGCCAGCAGCCAAGATCCCGGACTAGCGGGAGAAGGAAAGACCCAGTACTTC
TRBV19	TRBJ2-2	TRBD1	-	CASSMGPRDSGTGELFF	TGTGCCAGTAGTATGGGACCCAGGGACAGTGGCACCGGGGAGCTGTTTTTT
TRBV15	TRBJ2-2	-	-	CATSTFPGLPANTGELFF	TGTGCCACCAGCACCTTTCCGGGACTTCCAGCGAACACCGGGGAGCTGTTTTTT
TRBV19	TRBJ2-7	TRBD2	few	CASSFRLAGGFLDEQYF	TGTGCCAGTAGCTTCAGACTAGCGGGAGGCTTCTTAGACGAGCAGTACTTC
TRBV5-4	TRBJ1-1	-	-	CASSPIFSGGDTEAFF	TGTGCCAGCAGCCCCATTTTTTCAGGAGGGGACACTGAAGCTTTCTTT
TRBV11-2	TRBJ2-5	TRBD1	many	CASSLGPPTGTDQETQYF	TGTGCCAGCAGCTTAGGACCCCCAACCGGGACAGACCAAGAGACCCAGTACTTC